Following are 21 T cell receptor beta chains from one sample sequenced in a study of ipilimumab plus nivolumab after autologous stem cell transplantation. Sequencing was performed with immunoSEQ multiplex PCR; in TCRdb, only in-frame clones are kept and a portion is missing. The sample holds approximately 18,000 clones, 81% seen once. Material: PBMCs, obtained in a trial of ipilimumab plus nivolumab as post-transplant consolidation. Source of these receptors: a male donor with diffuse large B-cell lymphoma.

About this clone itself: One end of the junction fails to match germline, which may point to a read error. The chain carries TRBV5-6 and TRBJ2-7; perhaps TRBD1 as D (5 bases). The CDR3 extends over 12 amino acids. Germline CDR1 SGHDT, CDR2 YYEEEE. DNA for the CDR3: TGTGCCGGCAGTCTTCAGGGTGACGAGCAGTACTTC. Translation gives CAGSLQGDEQYF.

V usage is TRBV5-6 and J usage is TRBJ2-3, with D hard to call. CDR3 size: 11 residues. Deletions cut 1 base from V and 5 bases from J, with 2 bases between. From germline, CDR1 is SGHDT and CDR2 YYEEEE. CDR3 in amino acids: CASSLRDTQYF. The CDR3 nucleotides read TGTGCCAGCAGCTTGAGAGATACGCAGTATTTT.

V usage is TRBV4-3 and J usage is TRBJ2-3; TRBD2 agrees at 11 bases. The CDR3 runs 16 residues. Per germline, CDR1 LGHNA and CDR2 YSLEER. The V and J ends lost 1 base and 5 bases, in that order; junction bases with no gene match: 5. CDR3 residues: CASSQGAGTSGDTQYF. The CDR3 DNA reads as TGCGCCAGCAGCCAAGGCGCCGGGACTAGCGGAGATACGCAGTATTTT.

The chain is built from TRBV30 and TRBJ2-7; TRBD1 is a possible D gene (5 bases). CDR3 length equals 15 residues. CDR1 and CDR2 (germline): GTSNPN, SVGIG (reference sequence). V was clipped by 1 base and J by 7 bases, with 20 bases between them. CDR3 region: CAWSDRGKGQREQYF. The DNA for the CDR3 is TGTGCCTGGAGTGACCGCGGAAAGGGGCAGAGGGAGCAGTACTTC.

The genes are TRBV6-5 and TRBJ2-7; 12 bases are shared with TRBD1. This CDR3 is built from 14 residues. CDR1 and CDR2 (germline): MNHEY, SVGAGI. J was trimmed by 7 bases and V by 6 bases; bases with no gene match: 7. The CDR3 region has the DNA TGTGCCAGCAGCCCCGGGACAGGGGGCTTAGAGCAGTACTTC. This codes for CASSPGTGGLEQYF.

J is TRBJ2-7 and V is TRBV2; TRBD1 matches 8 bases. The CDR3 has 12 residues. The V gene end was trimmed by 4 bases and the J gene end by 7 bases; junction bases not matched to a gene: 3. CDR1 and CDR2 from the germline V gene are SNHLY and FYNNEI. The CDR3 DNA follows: TGTGCCAGCAGTGGGACAGGGAGGGAGCAGTACTTC. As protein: CASSGTGREQYF.

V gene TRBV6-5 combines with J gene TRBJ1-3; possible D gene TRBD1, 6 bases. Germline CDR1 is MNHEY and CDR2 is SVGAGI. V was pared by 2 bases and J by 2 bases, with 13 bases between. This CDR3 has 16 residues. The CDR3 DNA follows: TGTGCCAGCAGTTACACCCGGGACAACACTGGAAACACCATATATTTT. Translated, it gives CASSYTRDNTGNTIYF.

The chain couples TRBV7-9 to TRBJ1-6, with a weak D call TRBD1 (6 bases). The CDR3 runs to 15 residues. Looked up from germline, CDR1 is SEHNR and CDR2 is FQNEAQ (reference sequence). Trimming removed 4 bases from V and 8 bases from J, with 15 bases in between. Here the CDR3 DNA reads TGTGCCAGCAGCTCCAGACAGGCCTCATATTCACCCCTCCACTTT. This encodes CASSSRQASYSPLHF.

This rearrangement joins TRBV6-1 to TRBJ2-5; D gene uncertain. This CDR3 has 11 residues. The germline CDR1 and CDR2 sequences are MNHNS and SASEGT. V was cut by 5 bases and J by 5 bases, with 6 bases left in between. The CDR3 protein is CASSPGETQYF. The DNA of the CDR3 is TGTGCCAGCAGTCCGGGTGAGACCCAGTACTTC.

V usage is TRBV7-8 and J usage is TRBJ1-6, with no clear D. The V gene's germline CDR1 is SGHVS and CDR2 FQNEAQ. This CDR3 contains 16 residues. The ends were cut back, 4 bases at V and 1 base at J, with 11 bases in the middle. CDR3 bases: TGTGCCAGCAGCTCCAGGACGGATTCCTATAATTCACCCCTCCACTTT. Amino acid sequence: CASSSRTDSYNSPLHF.

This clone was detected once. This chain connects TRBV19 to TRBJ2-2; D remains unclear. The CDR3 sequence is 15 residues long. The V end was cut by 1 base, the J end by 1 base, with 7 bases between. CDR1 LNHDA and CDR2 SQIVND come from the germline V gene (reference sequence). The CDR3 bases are TGTGCCAGTAGTATAGGATCCGGGAACACCGGGGAGCTGTTTTTT. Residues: CASSIGSGNTGELFF.

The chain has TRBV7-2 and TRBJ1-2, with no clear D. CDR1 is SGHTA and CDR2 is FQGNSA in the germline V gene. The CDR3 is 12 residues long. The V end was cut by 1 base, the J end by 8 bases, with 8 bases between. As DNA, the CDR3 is TGTGCCAGCAGCTTAGGACAAGGAGGCTACACCTTC. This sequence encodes CASSLGQGGYTF.

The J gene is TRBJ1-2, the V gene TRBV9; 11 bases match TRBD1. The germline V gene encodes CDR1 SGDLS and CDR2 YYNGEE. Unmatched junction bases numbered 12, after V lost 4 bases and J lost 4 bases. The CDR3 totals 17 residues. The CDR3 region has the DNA TGTGCCAGCAGCAGTGGAGGGACAGGGGGAGGGGGCTATGGCTACACCTTC. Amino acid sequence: CASSSGGTGGGGYGYTF.

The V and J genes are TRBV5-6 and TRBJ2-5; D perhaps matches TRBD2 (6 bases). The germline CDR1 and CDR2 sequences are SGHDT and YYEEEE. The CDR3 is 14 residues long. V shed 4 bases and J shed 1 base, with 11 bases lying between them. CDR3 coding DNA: TGTGCCAGCAGCCGTACGGGGGTCCAAGAGACCCAGTACTTC. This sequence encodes CASSRTGVQETQYF.

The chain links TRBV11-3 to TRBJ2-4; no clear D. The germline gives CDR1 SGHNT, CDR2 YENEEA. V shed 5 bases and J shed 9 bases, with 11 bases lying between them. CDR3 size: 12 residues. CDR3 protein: CASSPRDTIQYF. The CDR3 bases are TGTGCCAGCAGCCCAAGGGATACCATTCAGTACTTC.

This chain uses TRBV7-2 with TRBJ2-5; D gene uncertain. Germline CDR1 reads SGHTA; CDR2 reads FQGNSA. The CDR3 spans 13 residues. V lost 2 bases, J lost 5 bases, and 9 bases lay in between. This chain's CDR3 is CASSLFVGETQYF. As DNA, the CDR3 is TGTGCCAGCAGCTTATTTGTGGGGGAGACCCAGTACTTC.

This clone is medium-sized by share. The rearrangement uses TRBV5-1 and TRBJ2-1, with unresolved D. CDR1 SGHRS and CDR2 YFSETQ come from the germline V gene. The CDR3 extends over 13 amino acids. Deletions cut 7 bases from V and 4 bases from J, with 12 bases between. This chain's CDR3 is CASSAVGYNEQFF. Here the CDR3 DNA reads TGCGCCAGCTCGGCAGTCGGATACAATGAGCAGTTCTTC.

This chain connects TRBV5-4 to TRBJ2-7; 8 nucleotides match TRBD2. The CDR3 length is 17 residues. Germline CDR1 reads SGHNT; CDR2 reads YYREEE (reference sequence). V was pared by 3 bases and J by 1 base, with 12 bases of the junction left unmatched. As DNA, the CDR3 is TGTGCCAGCAGCTCCAGGCCAGCGGGGGTCCTTTCCTACGAGCAGTACTTC. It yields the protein CASSSRPAGVLSYEQYF.

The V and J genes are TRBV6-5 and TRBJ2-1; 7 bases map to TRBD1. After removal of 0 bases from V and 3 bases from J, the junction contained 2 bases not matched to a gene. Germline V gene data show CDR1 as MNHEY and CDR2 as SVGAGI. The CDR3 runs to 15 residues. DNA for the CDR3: TGTGCCAGCAGTTACTCTGGGGACAGCTACAATGAGCAGTTCTTC. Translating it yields CASSYSGDSYNEQFF.

This CDR3 reads CASSLVRDSPLHF. In DNA, the CDR3 is TGTGCCAGCAGCTTAGTAAGGGATTCACCCCTCCACTTT. This chain uses TRBV7-2 with TRBJ1-6, with no clear D. Trimming removed 1 base at V and 8 bases at J, with 6 bases between. The germline V gene has CDR1 SGHTA and CDR2 FQGNSA. This CDR3 has 13 residues.

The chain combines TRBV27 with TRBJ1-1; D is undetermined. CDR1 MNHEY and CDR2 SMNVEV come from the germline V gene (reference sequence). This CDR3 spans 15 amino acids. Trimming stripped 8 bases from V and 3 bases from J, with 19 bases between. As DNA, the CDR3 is TGTGCCAGCGGTAAAACGGGATCTGGGGACACTGAAGCTTTCTTT. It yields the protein CASGKTGSGDTEAFF.